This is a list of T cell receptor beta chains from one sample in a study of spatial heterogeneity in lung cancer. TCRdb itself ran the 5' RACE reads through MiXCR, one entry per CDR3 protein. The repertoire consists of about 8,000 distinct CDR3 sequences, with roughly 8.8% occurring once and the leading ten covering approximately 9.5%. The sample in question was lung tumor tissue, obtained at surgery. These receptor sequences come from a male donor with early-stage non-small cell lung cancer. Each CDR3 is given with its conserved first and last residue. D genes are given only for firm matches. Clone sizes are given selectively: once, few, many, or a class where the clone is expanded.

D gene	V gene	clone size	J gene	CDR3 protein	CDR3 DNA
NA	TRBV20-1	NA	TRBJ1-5	CSAPKGNPPQHF	TGCAGTGCTCCGAAGGGCAATCCGCCCCAGCATTTT
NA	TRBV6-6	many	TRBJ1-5	CASSYYPPQGRNQPQHF	TGTGCCAGCAGTTACTACCCCCCCCAGGGACGCAATCAGCCCCAGCATTTT
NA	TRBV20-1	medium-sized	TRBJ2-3	CSARDPGRRTDTQYF	TGCAGTGCTAGAGATCCGGGGCGGCGCACAGATACGCAGTATTTT
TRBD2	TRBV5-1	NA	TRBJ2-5	CASKKGEAGGQETQYF	TGCGCCAGCAAGAAGGGAGAAGCGGGAGGGCAAGAGACCCAGTACTTC
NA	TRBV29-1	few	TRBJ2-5	CSGGAQQETQYF	TGCAGCGGGGGAGCCCAACAAGAGACCCAGTACTTC
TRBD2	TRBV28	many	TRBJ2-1	CASSPLGASGRYNEQFF	TGTGCCAGCAGTCCTCTAGGGGCTAGCGGTAGGTACAATGAGCAGTTCTTC
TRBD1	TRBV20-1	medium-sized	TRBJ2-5	CSALPDRGDQETQYF	TGCAGTGCCCTCCCGGACAGGGGGGACCAAGAGACCCAGTACTTC
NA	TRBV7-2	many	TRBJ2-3	CASSWGVRTDTQYF	TGTGCCAGCAGCTGGGGGGTTCGCACAGATACGCAGTATTTT
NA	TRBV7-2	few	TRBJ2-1	CASSRGPGNEQFF	TGTGCCAGCAGCCGGGGCCCAGGCAATGAGCAGTTCTTC
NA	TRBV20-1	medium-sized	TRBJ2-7	CSAPRVGAGEQYF	TGCAGTGCGCCCCGAGTTGGGGCCGGTGAGCAGTACTTC
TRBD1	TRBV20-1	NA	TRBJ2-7	CSARDPRTGGLHEQYF	TGCAGTGCTAGAGATCCTAGGACAGGGGGCCTACACGAGCAGTACTTC
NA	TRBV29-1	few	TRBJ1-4	CSFLGANEKLFF	TGCAGCTTTCTCGGCGCTAATGAAAAACTGTTTTTT
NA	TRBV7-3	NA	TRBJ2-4	CASSTSAKNIQYF	TGTGCCAGCAGCACTTCGGCCAAAAACATTCAGTACTTC
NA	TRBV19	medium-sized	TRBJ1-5	CASSMLGHYSNQPQHF	TGTGCCAGTAGTATGCTCGGCCACTATAGCAATCAGCCCCAGCATTTT
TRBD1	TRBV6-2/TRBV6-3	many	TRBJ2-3	CASSSRTGGTDTQYF	TGTGCCAGCAGTTCCCGGACAGGGGGCACAGATACGCAGTATTTT
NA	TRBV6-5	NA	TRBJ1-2	CASSKQTNYGYTF	TGTGCCAGCAGTAAACAAACGAACTATGGCTACACCTTC
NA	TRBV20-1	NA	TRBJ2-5	CSARGEVVRETQYF	TGCAGTGCTAGAGGGGAGGTGGTTCGGGAGACCCAGTACTTC
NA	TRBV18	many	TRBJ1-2	CASSPGIGAYYGYTF	TGTGCCAGCTCACCAGGGATAGGGGCGTACTATGGCTACACCTTC
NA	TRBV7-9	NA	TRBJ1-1	CASSLVVQAEAFF	TGTGCCAGCAGCTTAGTAGTACAAGCTGAAGCTTTCTTT
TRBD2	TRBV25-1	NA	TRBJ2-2	CASSEYGGGRTGELFF	TGTGCCAGCAGTGAATACGGGGGAGGGCGGACCGGGGAGCTGTTTTTT
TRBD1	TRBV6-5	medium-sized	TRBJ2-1	CASRGGPGTYNEQFF	TGTGCCAGCAGAGGGGGCCCCGGCACCTACAATGAGCAGTTCTTC
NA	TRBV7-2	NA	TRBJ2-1	CASTWRSNEQFF	TGTGCCAGCACGTGGCGGTCGAATGAGCAGTTCTTC
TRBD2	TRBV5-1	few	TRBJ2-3	CASSLGAGRGTDTQYF	TGCGCCAGCAGCTTGGGTGCAGGGAGGGGCACAGATACGCAGTATTTT
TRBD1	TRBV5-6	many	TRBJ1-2	CASSPGTALNYGYTF	TGTGCCAGCAGCCCCGGGACAGCGCTTAACTATGGCTACACCTTC
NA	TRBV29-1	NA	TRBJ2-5	CSATGKETQYF	TGCAGCGCTACAGGGAAAGAGACCCAGTACTTC
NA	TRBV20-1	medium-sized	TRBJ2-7	CSASSAPRGMNYEQYF	TGCAGTGCTAGTAGCGCTCCCAGGGGAATGAACTACGAGCAGTACTTC
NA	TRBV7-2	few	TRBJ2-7	CASSLGDFSLSYEQYF	TGTGCCAGCAGCTTAGGGGACTTCTCACTCTCCTACGAGCAGTACTTC
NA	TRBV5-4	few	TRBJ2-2	CASSFKEDFNTGELFF	TGTGCCAGCAGCTTTAAGGAGGACTTTAACACCGGGGAGCTGTTTTTT
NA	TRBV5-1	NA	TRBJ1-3	CASRDGSSGNTIYF	TGCGCCAGCAGAGACGGGAGCTCTGGAAACACCATATATTTT
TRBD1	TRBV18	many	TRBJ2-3	CASSLDRGTDTQYF	TGTGCCAGCTCACTTGACAGGGGGACAGATACGCAGTATTTT
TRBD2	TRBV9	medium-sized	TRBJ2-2	CASSATSGVIGELFF	TGTGCCAGCAGCGCGACTAGCGGGGTTATCGGGGAGCTGTTTTTT
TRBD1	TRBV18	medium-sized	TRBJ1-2	CASSRGQVQDYGYTF	TGTGCCAGCTCACGCGGACAGGTGCAGGACTATGGCTACACCTTC
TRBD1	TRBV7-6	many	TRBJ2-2	CASSHRQGLDTGELFF	TGTGCCAGCAGCCATAGACAGGGGCTTGACACCGGGGAGCTGTTTTTT
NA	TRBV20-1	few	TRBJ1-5	CSAPDSDSNQPQHF	TGCAGTGCGCCGGACAGCGATAGCAATCAGCCCCAGCATTTT
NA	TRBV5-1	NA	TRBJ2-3	CASSWVGTPTDTQYF	TGCGCCAGCAGCTGGGTGGGGACACCAACAGATACGCAGTATTTT
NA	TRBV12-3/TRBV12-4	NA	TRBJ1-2	CASSSLGAGGYTF	TGTGCCAGCAGTTCTCTTGGCGCGGGGGGCTACACCTTC
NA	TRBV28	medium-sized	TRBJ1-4	CASSTRDGAGEKLFF	TGTGCCAGCAGTACCCGGGACGGGGCGGGCGAAAAACTGTTTTTT